These 26 T cell receptor beta chains came from one sample sequenced in a study of low-dose radiotherapy and immunotherapy resistance in tumors. Time point noted: before trial treatment. Both TCRalpha and TCRbeta chains were reverse transcribed with V-gene-specific primers. Amplification, which lasted 20 PCR cycles, used a constant-region primer and V-primer adapter to amplify TCRs. Using its own MiXCR run on the reads, TCRdb lists one record per CDR3 protein. The data show some 39,000 distinct CDR3 sequences, with about 28% seen just once and roughly 4% held by the top ten. This material consisted of PBMCs, taken before treatment. These receptors came from a male donor with gallbladder cancer.

This clonotype appeared many times. This chain connects TRBV20-1 to TRBJ2-3; 8 bases line up with TRBD2. Trimming at V came to 3 bases and at J to 3 bases, leaving 5 bases not matched to a gene. The CDR3 consists of 14 residues. The germline V gene encodes CDR1 DFQATT and CDR2 SNEGSKA (reference sequence). The CDR3 coding sequence is TGCAGTGCTAGCGGGGGACTAGTTACAGATACGCAGTATTTT. Protein sequence: CSASGGLVTDTQYF.

This clonotype was recorded once. One base separates it from a far larger clone, so it is likely a read error. No conserved phenylalanine or tryptophan ends this CDR3, so it is likely a read error. In DNA form, the CDR3 reads TGTGCCAGCAGTTACCGGGAGGGCGTGTACGAGCAGTACTAC. Protein: CASSYREGVYEQYY. The chain joins TRBV28 to TRBJ2-7, with 8 nucleotides matching TRBD2. V trimming: 4 bases; J trimming: 4 bases; junction bases outside the gene matches: 6. This CDR3 spans 14 amino acids. Germline V gene lookup returns CDR1 MDHEN and CDR2 SYDVKM.

This clonotype was observed at least ten times. The chain employs TRBV20-1 and TRBJ2-5; D uncertain. This CDR3 spans 11 amino acids. CDR1 and CDR2 from the germline V gene are DFQATT and SNEGSKA (reference sequence). Between the trimmed V and J ends, which lost 7 bases and 2 bases, there was a span of 8 bases. CDR3 sequence (DNA): TGCAGTGTGGAGAGGCAAGAGACCCAGTACTTC. Protein sequence: CSVERQETQYF.

The chain has TRBV12-3 or TRBV12-4 and TRBJ2-3; D is unresolved. The CDR3 length is 12 residues. V was trimmed by 5 bases and J by 6 bases, leaving 9 bases between them. The CDR3 DNA is TGTGCCAGCAGTCCCGATCGGGATACGCAGTATTTT. It codes for CASSPDRDTQYF.

The chain recombines TRBV7-3 with TRBJ2-1; the D call may be TRBD1 or TRBD2 (6 bases each). V lost 0 bases, J lost 7 bases, and 13 bases lay in between. CDR1 SGHTA and CDR2 FQGTGA come from the germline V gene. There are 15 residues in the CDR3. The CDR3 DNA is TGTGCCAGCAGCTTAACGGGGGCGGGGAGGAATGAGCAGTTCTTC. This codes for CASSLTGAGRNEQFF.

For this clonotype: A far larger clone is only one base removed, so a read error is likely. The rearrangement joins TRBV6-2 or TRBV6-3 to TRBJ2-1; 7 nucleotides line up with TRBD1. Germline trimming cut 11 bases from V and 13 bases from J; bases unmatched to any gene: 26. The CDR3 spans 16 residues. The germline gives CDR1 MNHEY, CDR2 SVGEGT. CDR3 loop: CAGSSRKGTVQETQFF. The CDR3 bases are TGTGCCGGATCCAGCCGGAAGGGGACAGTCCAAGAGACCCAGTTCTTC.

CDR3: CASSPGGDSTDTQYF. CDR3 coding DNA: TGTGCCAGCAGCCCAGGGGGCGACAGCACAGATACGCAGTATTTT. V and J are TRBV7-9 and TRBJ2-3, with 8 nucleotides matching TRBD1. With 5 bases clipped from V and 0 bases from J, the junction kept 4 bases outside the gene matches. This CDR3 spans 15 amino acids. Looked up from germline, CDR1 is SEHNR and CDR2 is FQNEAQ (reference sequence). The whole variable domain, remainder taken from reference TRBV7-9 and TRBJ2-3, is DTGVSQNPRHKITKRGQNVTFRCDPISEHNRLYWYRQTLGQGPEFLTYFQNEAQLEKSRLLSDRFSAERPKGSFSTLEIQRTEQGDSAMYLCASSPGGDSTDTQYFGPGTRLTVL.

The chain has TRBV28 and TRBJ2-7; 11 bases agree with TRBD1. J lost 7 bases, V lost 4 bases, and 3 bases had no gene match. CDR1 is MDHEN and CDR2 is SYDVKM in the germline V gene. The CDR3 length is 13 residues. As DNA, the CDR3 is TGTGCCAGCAGTTCGCGGGACAGGGGGGAGCAGTACTTC. Its translation: CASSSRDRGEQYF.

The chain has TRBV5-1 and TRBJ2-1; 11 positions match TRBD2. With V trimmed by 4 bases and J by 5 bases, 5 bases remained unmatched. This CDR3 is 15 amino acids long. CDR1 and CDR2 (germline): SGHRS, YFSETQ. The CDR3, as DNA: TGCGCCAGCAGCGAAGCTAGCGGGGGGAACAATGAGCAGTTCTTC. Its translation: CASSEASGGNNEQFF.

This clonotype was detected many times. This rearrangement joins TRBV10-1 to TRBJ2-5; 12 bases are a match to TRBD2. From germline, CDR1 is WNHNN and CDR2 SYGVQD (reference sequence). CDR3 size: 17 residues. V trimming: 2 bases; J trimming: 4 bases; junction bases outside the gene matches: 8. The CDR3 DNA reads TGCGCCAGCAGTGAGGACCGACTAGCGGGAGCGGGAGAGACCCAGTACTTC. Protein sequence: CASSEDRLAGAGETQYF.

About this clonotype itself: The likely explanation is a read error, given a far larger clone one base away. The chain links TRBV2 to TRBJ2-4, with 11 nucleotides matching TRBD2. This CDR3 contains 14 residues. V dropped 5 bases and J dropped 13; count of bases not matched to a gene: 10. Germline assignment: CDR1 SNHLY and CDR2 FYNNEI. DNA for the CDR3: TGTGCCAGCAGTAGACTAGCGGGGTACAATGAGCAGTACTTC. This encodes CASSRLAGYNEQYF.

At least ten counts were recorded for this clonotype. This chain connects TRBV5-4 to TRBJ2-5; D is unresolved. Germline assignment: CDR1 SGHNT and CDR2 YYREEE (reference sequence). The CDR3 sequence is 17 residues long. Trimming removed 4 bases from V and 4 bases from J, with 23 bases in between. In nucleotides, the CDR3 is TGTGCCAGCAGCCCTTTGGCGGAAGGGTCCCCCGGAGAGACCCAGTACTTC. This translates into CASSPLAEGSPGETQYF.

This clonotype has at least ten counts. The gene calls are TRBV11-2 and TRBJ1-2; perhaps TRBD1 as D (5 bases). The CDR3 runs to 13 residues. The V end was cut by 3 bases, the J end by 5 bases, with 10 bases between. Germline V gene lookup returns CDR1 SGHAT and CDR2 FQNNGV. CDR3 region: CASSLTESYGYTF. The CDR3 DNA follows: TGTGCCAGCAGCTTGACAGAGAGTTATGGCTACACCTTC.

This clonotype was detected many times. The chain joins TRBV5-6 to TRBJ2-1; tentatively, D is TRBD1 or TRBD2 (7 bases each). The V and J ends lost 4 bases and 5 bases respectively, with 13 bases between them. The CDR3 consists of 14 residues. Germline V lookup: CDR1 SGHDT, CDR2 YYEEEE. The CDR3 sequence is CASSRRGGDNEQFF. In DNA form, the CDR3 reads TGTGCCAGCAGCCGCAGGGGGGGAGACAATGAGCAGTTCTTC.

This clonotype appeared many times. The rearrangement joins TRBV28 to TRBJ2-7; D could derive from TRBD1 or TRBD2 (5 bases each). Deletions cut 3 bases from V and 6 bases from J, with 30 bases between. The CDR3 loop spans 19 amino acids. CDR1 and CDR2 from the germline V gene are MDHEN and SYDVKM. The CDR3 protein is CASSLASGRGSTYLTEQYF. In DNA form, the CDR3 reads TGTGCCAGCAGTTTGGCTTCCGGTCGGGGCAGTACCTATCTCACCGAGCAGTACTTC.

The rearrangement links TRBV6-2 or TRBV6-3 to TRBJ1-1, with D perhaps matching TRBD1 (5 bases). CDR1 is MNHEY, CDR2 SVGEGT, per germline. CDR3 length equals 16 residues. Trimming stripped 3 bases from V and 3 bases from J, with 17 bases between. The CDR3 coding sequence is TGTGCCAGCAGTTATCACGTACGGAAGGGGTACACTGAAGCTTTCTTT. Amino acid sequence: CASSYHVRKGYTEAFF.

This clonotype was seen ten or more times. The V gene is TRBV5-1, the J gene TRBJ2-5, with 12 bases fitting TRBD1. V trimming: 2 bases; J trimming: 4 bases; junction bases outside the gene matches: 6. Germline lookup yields CDR1 SGHRS and CDR2 YFSETQ. The CDR3 spans 16 residues. The CDR3: CASSLTGTGGGETQYF. The DNA for the CDR3 is TGCGCCAGCAGCTTAACCGGGACAGGGGGCGGAGAGACCCAGTACTTC.

In this sample, this clonotype turned up many times. The rearrangement uses TRBV13 and TRBJ1-6; D is unclear. V lost 6 bases to trimming and J lost 9 bases, with 15 bases between them. This CDR3 is 14 amino acids long. Germline CDR1 is PRHDT and CDR2 is FYEKMQ (reference sequence). CDR3 amino acids: CASSGVRRGSPLHF. In nucleotides, the CDR3 is TGTGCCAGCAGTGGTGTCAGACGGGGTTCACCCCTCCACTTT.

In its sample, this clonotype is medium-sized. The J gene is TRBJ2-5, the V gene TRBV5-6, with D possibly matching TRBD1 (8 bases). This CDR3 contains 14 residues. The V gene's germline CDR1 is SGHDT and CDR2 YYEEEE. Trimming took 4 bases from V and 4 from J, leaving 14 bases between them. This chain's CDR3 is CASSGNRGGETQYF. CDR3 sequence (DNA): TGTGCCAGCAGCGGAAACAGGGGGGGAGAGACCCAGTACTTC.

CDR3 coding DNA: TGTGCCAGCAGTCCTCAGGGGGTCGGGCAAGAGACCCAGTACTTC. Its translation is CASSPQGVGQETQYF. The chain has TRBV28 and TRBJ2-5; 7 bases fit TRBD1. CDR3 size: 15 residues. The trim removed 5 bases at V and 2 bases at J, leaving 8 bases unmatched. The germline V gene has CDR1 MDHEN and CDR2 SYDVKM.

This clonotype has a handful of counts. A junction end diverges from the germline sequence, so it may reflect a read error. V is TRBV7-3 and J is TRBJ2-5, with D perhaps TRBD1 or TRBD2 (6 bases each). Germline-derived CDR1 and CDR2 are SGHTA and FQGTGA. This CDR3 has 15 amino acids. CDR3 nucleotide sequence: TGTGCCAGTAGCTTAACTCAGGGGCGGGGAGAGACCCAGTACTTC. It encodes CASSLTQGRGETQYF.

Worth noting for this clonotype: A much more abundant neighbour one base away suggests this may be a read error. V and J are TRBV28 and TRBJ2-7; 13 bases are a match to TRBD2. The germline V gene has CDR1 MDHEN and CDR2 SYDVKM. The CDR3 length is 15 residues. DNA for the CDR3: TGTGCCAACAGTTCGACTAGCGGGGGGTCCTACGAGCAGTACTTC. Translating it yields CANSSTSGGSYEQYF.

This clonotype has a count of ten or more. The chain has TRBV7-6 and TRBJ2-2; 9 bases line up with TRBD2. Unmatched junction bases numbered 12, after V lost 1 base and J lost 0 bases. The CDR3 consists of 20 residues. Germline CDR1 and CDR2: SGHVS and FNYEAQ. The CDR3 nucleotides read TGTGCCAGCAGCTTAGACAGGGTGGTAGCGGGGGCCACGAACACCGGGGAGCTGTTTTTT. Translation: CASSLDRVVAGATNTGELFF.

Regarding this clonotype: A far larger clone lies a single base away; this is likely a read error. The genes are TRBV6-1 and TRBJ1-1; D is ambiguous. This CDR3 has 15 amino acids. CDR1 MNHNS and CDR2 SASEGT come from the germline V gene. CDR3 in DNA: TGTGCCGGCAGTTTTGGGGATCTGATGAACACTGAAGCTTTCTTT. Translating gives CAGSFGDLMNTEAFF.

The rearrangement uses TRBV6-6 and TRBJ1-3, with 7 bases that match TRBD1. The length of the CDR3 is 15 residues. The J segment lost 0 bases and the V segment lost 8 bases, leaving 7 bases of the junction unmatched. CDR1 and CDR2 from the germline V gene are MNHNY and SVGAGI (reference sequence). The CDR3 is CASWEGASSGNTIYF. The DNA for the CDR3 is TGTGCCAGCTGGGAGGGGGCCTCCTCTGGAAACACCATATATTTT.

As for this clonotype: It differs at one base from a far larger clone, so likely a read error. V usage is TRBV10-3 and J usage is TRBJ1-1; perhaps TRBD1 as D (5 bases). V was clipped by 3 bases and J by 3 bases, with 8 bases between them. The germline CDR1 and CDR2 sequences are ENHRY and SYGVKD. The CDR3 runs 13 residues. This chain's CDR3 is CAISEGEHTEAFF. Here the CDR3 DNA reads TGTGCCATCAGTGAAGGGGAGCACACTGAAGCTTTCTTT.